One and the same sample provided the 29 T cell receptor beta chains below, sequenced in a study of T cell responses to AZD1222 COVID-19 vaccine (dated by TCRdb to about 2021). What this sample's time point label stands for: about 28 days (+/-7) after the second vaccine dose. Libraries were prepared through the immunoSEQ multiplex PCR assay. TCRdb took this table from immuneACCESS and kept in-frame rearrangements with V and J called. Such tables lack part of the clones; where checked against another copy, unresolved V genes explain under half of the gap, and the rest is unexplained. The sample yields approximately 90,000 clones; approximately 90% were counted once. Around 5.5% of the sample belongs to the ten largest clones. The source material was peripheral blood, sampled 28 days after the second AZD1222 dose. The receptors here all came from an adult who received the AZD1222 COVID-19 vaccine.

This chain links TRBV2 with TRBJ2-3; 10 bases agree with TRBD1. This CDR3 region has 14 residues. Per germline, CDR1 SNHLY and CDR2 FYNNEI. The V and J ends lost 6 bases and 5 bases, in that order; junction bases with no gene match: 5. The CDR3: CASRGTGVGDTQYF. The CDR3 DNA reads TGTGCCAGCAGGGGGACAGGGGTAGGAGATACGCAGTATTTT. Full variable domain (outside the CDR3, taken from reference TRBV2 and TRBJ2-3): EPEVTQTPSHQVTQMGQEVILRCVPISNHLYFYWYRQILGQKVEFLVSFYNNEISEKSEIFDDQFSVERPDGSNFTLKIRSTKLEDSAMYFCASRGTGVGDTQYFGPGTRLTVL.

This clone was detected a few times. J is TRBJ1-4 and V is TRBV19, with D hard to call. This CDR3 region has 14 residues. V was pared by 4 bases and J by 3 bases, with 9 bases between. Germline V gives CDR1 LNHDA, CDR2 SQIVND (reference sequence). CDR3 DNA: TGTGCCAGTAGTAATAGGGAGTCTAATGAAAAACTGTTTTTT. Translated: CASSNRESNEKLFF.

The chain employs TRBV18 and TRBJ2-1; D unclear. This CDR3 is 14 amino acids long. The V end was cut by 6 bases, the J end by 0 bases, with 9 bases between. In germline, CDR1 is KGHSH, CDR2 LQKENI. Here the CDR3 reads CASSPGSSYNEQFF. In DNA, the CDR3 is TGTGCCAGCTCTCCCGGCAGCTCCTACAATGAGCAGTTCTTC.

This chain links TRBV19 with TRBJ1-2; maybe TRBD1 (5 bases). Per germline, CDR1 LNHDA and CDR2 SQIVND (reference sequence). This CDR3 is built from 14 residues. The V and J ends lost 3 bases and 2 bases respectively, with 10 bases between them. CDR3 nucleotide sequence: TGTGCCAGTAGTATTTGGGGGTCCAACTATGGCTACACCTTC. It yields the protein CASSIWGSNYGYTF.

The V and J genes are TRBV7-9 and TRBJ1-2; 10 positions match TRBD1. Germline V gene lookup returns CDR1 SEHNR and CDR2 FQNEAQ (reference sequence). The ends lost 5 bases at V and 7 bases at J; junction bases unmatched: 10. This CDR3 comprises 15 residues. The CDR3 nucleotides are TGTGCCAGCAGCCCACAATGGACAGGGGGAAGTGGCTACACCTTC. It specifies CASSPQWTGGSGYTF. The full variable domain, with the rest looked up from reference TRBV7-9 and TRBJ1-2, is DTGVSQNPRHKITKRGQNVTFRCDPISEHNRLYWYRQTLGQGPEFLTYFQNEAQLEKSRLLSDRFSAERPKGSFSTLEIQRTEQGDSAMYLCASSPQWTGGSGYTFGSGTRLTVV.

V usage is TRBV11-2 and J usage is TRBJ2-6, with 7 positions matching TRBD1. Trimming cost V 5 bases and J 8 bases; bases outside gene matches: 9. This CDR3 region has 15 residues. CDR1 is SGHAT and CDR2 is FQNNGV in the germline V gene. CDR3 in amino acids: CASSTPGQPPNVLTF. The DNA of the CDR3 is TGTGCCAGCAGCACCCCGGGACAGCCGCCCAACGTCCTGACTTTC.

V is TRBV18 and J is TRBJ2-7; no clear D. The CDR3 runs 12 residues. In germline, CDR1 is KGHSH, CDR2 LQKENI. V shed 3 bases and J shed 4 bases, with 7 bases lying between them. CDR3: CASSPNQYEQYF. CDR3 DNA: TGTGCCAGCTCACCCAACCAATACGAGCAGTACTTC.

The chain employs TRBV19 and TRBJ2-3; D call uncertain. The CDR3 consists of 12 residues. V lost 6 bases and J 5 bases, leaving 9 bases between the germline ends. Per the germline V gene, CDR1 is LNHDA and CDR2 is SQIVND (reference sequence). The CDR3 is CASSPGRDTQYF. CDR3 nucleotides: TGTGCCAGTAGCCCTGGCAGAGATACGCAGTATTTT.

J is TRBJ2-5 and V is TRBV7-2; 9 positions agree with TRBD2. The CDR3 covers 15 residues. V lost 1 base and J lost 5; bases outside the gene matches: 5. Per germline, CDR1 SGHTA and CDR2 FQGNSA. CDR3 DNA: TGTGCCAGCAGCTTAGTTGCGCGGGGGGGCGAGACCCAGTACTTC. As protein: CASSLVARGGETQYF.

This chain joins TRBV18 and TRBJ1-1; D is perhaps TRBD1 (5 bases). V was clipped by 2 bases and J by 4 bases, with 11 bases between them. CDR3 length: 14 residues. CDR1 is KGHSH, CDR2 LQKENI, per germline. CDR3: CASSPGREFTEAFF. The CDR3 coding sequence is TGTGCCAGCTCACCAGGCAGGGAGTTCACTGAAGCTTTCTTT.

The chain couples TRBV4-1 to TRBJ1-1, with 7 bases fitting TRBD1. V lost 3 bases to trimming and J lost 4 bases; unmatched junction nucleotides: 8. Looked up from germline, CDR1 is MGHRA and CDR2 is YSYEKL. The CDR3 has 15 amino acids. This chain's CDR3 is CASSHPTGSPTEAFF. The CDR3, as DNA: TGCGCCAGCAGCCATCCGACAGGGTCTCCCACTGAAGCTTTCTTT.

The chain couples TRBV30 to TRBJ1-3; a possible D gene is TRBD1 (6 bases). CDR3 size: 17 residues. Germline V lookup: CDR1 GTSNPN, CDR2 SVGIG (reference sequence). The germline V and J ends were trimmed by 0 bases and 4 bases, with 19 bases remaining between them. The CDR3 nucleotides read TGTGCCTGGAGTGTACGCTCGTGGAACAGGGCAGGAAACACCATATATTTT. It translates to CAWSVRSWNRAGNTIYF.

This chain uses TRBV7-9 with TRBJ2-3, with D perhaps matching TRBD2 (5 bases). V lost 3 bases to trimming and J lost 4 bases, with 17 bases between them. The CDR3 is 16 amino acids. In germline, CDR1 is SEHNR, CDR2 FQNEAQ (reference sequence). The CDR3 nucleotides read TGTGCCAGCAGCTTGGTAGCGCTCCCGGGCGCAGATACGCAGTATTTT. Encoded protein: CASSLVALPGADTQYF.

The chain uses TRBV19 and TRBJ1-5; the D is unclear. The CDR3 covers 13 residues. The ends were cut back, 3 bases at V and 9 bases at J, with 12 bases in the middle. Germline assignment: CDR1 LNHDA and CDR2 SQIVND (reference sequence). The CDR3 coding sequence is TGTGCCAGTAGTATCGGAGGGATGGGGCCCCAGCATTTT. Its translation is CASSIGGMGPQHF.

This chain connects TRBV15 to TRBJ2-1, with no clear D. CDR3 length equals 13 residues. The V gene's germline CDR1 is LNHNV and CDR2 YYDKDF (reference sequence). The germline V and J ends were trimmed by 3 bases and 5 bases, with 8 bases remaining between them. CDR3 loop: CATSSQNDNEQFF. The CDR3 DNA is TGTGCCACCAGCAGCCAGAATGACAATGAGCAGTTCTTC.

The J gene is TRBJ1-2, the V gene TRBV12-3 or TRBV12-4, with D perhaps matching TRBD1 (5 bases). V dropped 0 bases and J dropped 3 bases, with 5 bases sitting between them. The CDR3 is made up of 13 amino acids. CDR3 DNA: TGTGCCAGCAGTTTAGCAGGGGACTATGGCTACACCTTC. It specifies CASSLAGDYGYTF.

The gene calls are TRBV12-3 or TRBV12-4 and TRBJ2-7; no clear D. Deletions cut 3 bases from V and 3 bases from J, with 9 bases between. The CDR3 consists of 13 residues. In nucleotides, the CDR3 is TGTGCCAGCAGTTTTGGTCAGGTCTACGAGCAGTACTTC. It specifies CASSFGQVYEQYF.

The chain has TRBV7-8 and TRBJ1-5, with D uncertain. Trimming took off 5 bases at V and 9 bases at J, with 17 bases between the two ends. This CDR3 is 14 amino acids long. Germline values: CDR1 SGHVS, CDR2 FQNEAQ. The CDR3 region has the DNA TGTGCCAGCAGCCCCCTCGCGTCCTCGAGGCCCCAGCATTTT. This codes for CASSPLASSRPQHF.

V usage is TRBV3-1 (or the pseudogene TRBV3-2) and J usage is TRBJ1-1; perhaps TRBD1 as D (5 bases). The CDR3 contains 14 residues. The ends were cut back, 1 base at V and 4 bases at J, with 10 bases in the middle. CDR1 is LGHDT, CDR2 YNNKEL, per germline (reference sequence). CDR3 sequence (DNA): TGTGCCAGCAGCCAAGTATGGAGGGGCACTGAAGCTTTCTTT. It specifies CASSQVWRGTEAFF.

V and J are TRBV29-1 and TRBJ2-2, with 8 bases fitting TRBD2. The germline V gene encodes CDR1 SQVTM and CDR2 ANQGSEA. The V gene end was trimmed by 7 bases and the J gene end by 6 bases; junction bases not matched to a gene: 10. This CDR3 spans 14 amino acids. The DNA of the CDR3 is TGCAGCGCTCCCTCGGGGGGGGCGCCCGGGGAGCTGTTTTTT. Translation: CSAPSGGAPGELFF.

This sequence joins TRBV29-1 and TRBJ2-2; D gene unclear. The germline V gene encodes CDR1 SQVTM and CDR2 ANQGSEA. The CDR3 sequence is 13 residues long. The CDR3 region is CRPGQSNTGELFF. The DNA of the CDR3 is TGCAGGCCCGGGCAGTCGAACACCGGGGAGCTGTTTTTT.

This sequence joins TRBV19 and TRBJ2-1, with 8 bases that match TRBD1. Trimming at V came to 8 bases and at J to 8 bases, leaving 11 bases not matched to a gene. CDR3 length: 14 residues. Germline loops: CDR1 LNHDA, CDR2 SQIVND (reference sequence). The chain's CDR3 is CASRSDRGRDEQFF. Here the CDR3 DNA reads TGTGCCAGTCGATCTGACAGGGGCCGGGATGAGCAGTTCTTC.

The rearrangement uses TRBV3-1 (or the pseudogene TRBV3-2) and TRBJ1-1; D unclear. The CDR3 consists of 16 residues. The V and J ends lost 4 bases and 3 bases respectively, with 18 bases between them. Germline assignment: CDR1 LGHDT and CDR2 YNNKEL (reference sequence). The CDR3 sequence: CASSPRTGIGDTEAFF. CDR3 nucleotide sequence: TGTGCCAGCAGCCCCCGAACCGGGATCGGTGACACTGAAGCTTTCTTT.

Comments on this clone: This same CDR3 is encoded by further DNA sequences in the sample. This chain uses TRBV5-1 with TRBJ2-3; unclear D gene. This CDR3 is built from 12 residues. Germline V CDR1 and CDR2: SGHRS, YFSETQ. V was cut by 1 base and J by 3 bases, with 3 bases left in between. The CDR3 nucleotides are TGCGCCAGCAGCTTGTCTACAGATACGCAGTATTTT. It codes for CASSLSTDTQYF.

The V and J genes are TRBV5-4 and TRBJ1-1, with no clear D. CDR1 and CDR2 from the germline V gene are SGHNT and YYREEE (reference sequence). Deletions cut 2 bases from V and 6 bases from J, with 14 bases between. CDR3 length equals 14 residues. The CDR3 loop reads CASSFRSDVAEAFF. As DNA, the CDR3 is TGTGCCAGCAGCTTCCGGAGTGATGTTGCTGAAGCTTTCTTT.

The chain couples TRBV28 to TRBJ1-2; no clear D gene. The ends were cut back, 7 bases at V and 4 bases at J, with 13 bases in the middle. The CDR3 runs 13 residues. Germline assignment: CDR1 MDHEN and CDR2 SYDVKM. DNA for the CDR3: TGTGCCAGCACCAAATGGGATGGCTATGGCTACACCTTC. Protein sequence: CASTKWDGYGYTF.

The chain uses TRBV3-1 (or the pseudogene TRBV3-2) and TRBJ1-1; D possibly corresponds to TRBD1 (5 bases). The CDR3 is 15 residues long. Germline values: CDR1 LGHDT, CDR2 YNNKEL (reference sequence). V lost 0 bases and J lost 4, with 12 bases in between. CDR3 DNA: TGTGCCAGCAGCCAAGAAATTCTGAGGGGCACTGAAGCTTTCTTT. Translation: CASSQEILRGTEAFF.

The chain has TRBV19 and TRBJ1-5, with D possibly matching TRBD1 (5 bases). Germline loops: CDR1 LNHDA, CDR2 SQIVND (reference sequence). V lost 5 bases to trimming and J lost 2 bases, with 13 bases between them. This CDR3 region has 15 residues. The CDR3 sequence is CASSPQGIGNQPQHF. The CDR3 coding sequence is TGTGCCAGTAGTCCGCAGGGTATCGGCAATCAGCCCCAGCATTTT.

This clone is a singleton in its sample. The rearrangement uses TRBV4-2 and TRBJ1-2; 7 nucleotides match TRBD1. This CDR3 comprises 15 residues. V lost 4 bases, J lost 8 bases, and 13 bases stayed unmatched. Germline CDR1 LGHNA, CDR2 YNFKEQ. The CDR3 DNA follows: TGTGCCAGCAGCCCCAGGGGGGACCAGGGTGGGGGCTACACCTTC. Its protein is CASSPRGDQGGGYTF.